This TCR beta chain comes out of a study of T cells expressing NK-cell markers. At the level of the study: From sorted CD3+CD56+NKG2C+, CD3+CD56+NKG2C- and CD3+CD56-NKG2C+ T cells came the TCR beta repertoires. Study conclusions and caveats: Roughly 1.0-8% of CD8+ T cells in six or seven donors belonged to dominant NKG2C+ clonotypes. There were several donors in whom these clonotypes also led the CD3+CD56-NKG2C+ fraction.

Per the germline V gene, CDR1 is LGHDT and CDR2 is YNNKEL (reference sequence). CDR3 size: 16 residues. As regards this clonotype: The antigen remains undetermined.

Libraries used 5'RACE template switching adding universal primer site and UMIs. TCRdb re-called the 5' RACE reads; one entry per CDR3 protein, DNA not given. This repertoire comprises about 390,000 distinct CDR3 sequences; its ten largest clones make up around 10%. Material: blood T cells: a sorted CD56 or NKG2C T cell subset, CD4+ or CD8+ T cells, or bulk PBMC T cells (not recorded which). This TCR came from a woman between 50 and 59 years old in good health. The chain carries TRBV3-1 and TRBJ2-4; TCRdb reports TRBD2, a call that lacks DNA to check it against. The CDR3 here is CASSQESGPAGNIQYF.